Each of the 26 T cell receptor beta chains below was sequenced from the same sample in a study of neurological immune-mediated disorders. Regarding time point: technical triplicate 1. TCRdb itself ran the 5' RACE reads through MiXCR, one entry per CDR3 protein. Counted here are 35,000 to 40,000 distinct CDR3 sequences, approximately 10% occurring once; the ten biggest clones make up around 4%. Input material: PBMCs. The receptors were sampled from a man aged 60 to 69 with HTLV-1-associated myelopathy (HAM/TSP).

This clonotype was seen at least ten times. This chain uses TRBV12-3 or TRBV12-4 with TRBJ1-3; D gene uncertain. The CDR3 covers 15 residues. V was trimmed by 2 bases and J by 1 base, leaving 9 bases between them. The CDR3 region has the DNA TGTGCCAGCAGTTTAAGTACACTTTCTGGAAACACCATATATTTT. Its protein product is CASSLSTLSGNTIYF.

The table lists this clonotype with many counts. The chain links TRBV5-1 to TRBJ1-6, with D maybe TRBD1 (6 bases). This CDR3 is 13 amino acids long. Deletions cut 4 bases from V and 10 bases from J, with 12 bases between. Germline-derived CDR1 and CDR2 are SGHRS and YFSETQ. The CDR3 is CASSPGGQSPLHF. Here the CDR3 DNA reads TGCGCCAGCAGCCCCGGGGGGCAATCACCCCTCCACTTT.

This clonotype was observed many times. DNA for the CDR3: TGTGCCAGCTCCCCAGAACTAGCGGACGAGCAGTACTTC. Translation gives CASSPELADEQYF. The chain uses TRBV18 and TRBJ2-7; 8 bases match TRBD2. CDR3 size: 13 residues. V lost 6 bases to trimming and J lost 5 bases; unmatched junction nucleotides: 6. Per germline, CDR1 KGHSH and CDR2 LQKENI.

This clonotype has at least ten counts. The V gene is TRBV20-1, the J gene TRBJ2-7; D is tentatively TRBD1 or TRBD2 (5 bases each). This CDR3 spans 15 amino acids. The germline V gene has CDR1 DFQATT and CDR2 SNEGSKA (reference sequence). The V gene lost 6 bases and the J gene lost 4 bases, with 22 bases spanning the gap. Written as DNA, the CDR3 is TGCAGTGCATTAAGAGGGGCCGCGAGGGGATACGAGCAGTACTTC. Translation gives CSALRGAARGYEQYF.

This clonotype was counted ten times or more. The chain is built from TRBV12-3 or TRBV12-4 and TRBJ1-5; D ambiguous. This CDR3 region has 14 residues. Trimming took 8 bases from V and 3 from J, leaving 14 bases between them. The CDR3 sequence is CASLMGLINQPQHF. The CDR3 DNA sequence: TGTGCCAGCCTTATGGGTCTGATCAATCAGCCCCAGCATTTT.

This clonotype showed up many times. The chain couples TRBV15 to TRBJ2-1; D is unresolved. The CDR3 is 18 residues long. Germline CDR1 LNHNV, CDR2 YYDKDF (reference sequence). V lost 5 bases and J 0 bases, leaving 20 bases between the germline ends. This CDR3 reads CATSLTLFKGSSYNEQFF. DNA for the CDR3: TGTGCCACCAGCCTGACTCTTTTTAAGGGAAGCTCCTACAATGAGCAGTTCTTC.

Remarks on this clonotype: Mismatch with germline at one junction end may stem from a read error. Here the CDR3 reads CASSVDGTGTGKLFF. As DNA, the CDR3 is TGCGCCAGCAGCGTGGACGGGACAGGCACCGGGAAGCTGTTTTTT. The chain employs TRBV5-1 and TRBJ2-2, with 8 positions matching TRBD1. The CDR3 covers 15 residues. In germline, CDR1 is SGHRS, CDR2 YFSETQ.

This clonotype was seen a few times. The chain links TRBV19 to TRBJ1-2, with TRBD1 matching 8 bases. CDR1 and CDR2 (germline): LNHDA, SQIVND (reference sequence). This CDR3 has 12 residues. Trimming at V came to 7 bases and at J to 3 bases, leaving 1 base not matched to a gene. The CDR3 sequence: CASTQGDYGYTF. The CDR3 DNA reads as TGTGCCAGTACACAGGGGGACTATGGCTACACCTTC.

This clonotype was seen a handful of times. This may stem from a read error, because a much larger clone lies one nucleotide away. The chain has TRBV20-1 and TRBJ1-2, with TRBD1 matching 9 bases. V gave up 6 bases and J gave up 7 bases; unmatched junction bases: 6. Germline V gene sequence: CDR1 DFQATT, CDR2 SNEGSKA (reference sequence). This CDR3 is built from 12 residues. The CDR3 DNA reads as TGCAGTGCCATACAGGGGGCGTGTGGCTACACCTTC. The encoded protein is CSAIQGACGYTF.

Notes on this clonotype: One junction end does not reproduce the germline sequence, and a read error may be involved. V usage is TRBV5-1 and J usage is TRBJ1-6, with a tentative D call TRBD1 (5 bases). This CDR3 spans 15 amino acids. Germline CDR1 reads SGHRS; CDR2 reads YFSETQ. CDR3 nucleotides: TGCTCCAGCAGCCAGGCCCGGGACTTCGATTCACCCCTCCACTTT. Residues: CSSSQARDFDSPLHF.

This clonotype was seen many times. V and J are TRBV2 and TRBJ2-2; 8 positions match TRBD1. V was clipped by 4 bases and J by 5 bases; unmatched bases: 6. Germline V gene lookup returns CDR1 SNHLY and CDR2 FYNNEI. This CDR3 has 15 amino acids. DNA of the CDR3: TGTGCCAGCAGTGCCAGGACAGGGCGGACCGGGGAGCTGTTTTTT. Protein sequence: CASSARTGRTGELFF.

This clonotype appeared many times. The V and J genes are TRBV7-2 and TRBJ1-6, with D possibly TRBD1 on 5 matching bases. Germline V lookup: CDR1 SGHTA, CDR2 FQGNSA. V was trimmed by 5 bases and J by 0 bases, leaving 8 bases between them. The length of the CDR3 is 15 residues. DNA of the CDR3: TGTGCCAGCAGCCTAGGGGTCTCCTATAATTCACCCCTCCACTTT. Translation gives CASSLGVSYNSPLHF.

This clonotype was picked up many times. The chain has TRBV7-2 and TRBJ1-2; 8 nucleotides agree with TRBD1. After removal of 3 bases from V and 2 bases from J, the junction contained 2 bases not matched to a gene. The CDR3 loop spans 14 amino acids. Germline CDR1 SGHTA, CDR2 FQGNSA. The CDR3 region is CASSFDRGNYGYTF. CDR3 DNA sequence: TGTGCCAGCAGCTTTGACAGGGGCAACTATGGCTACACCTTC. The variable domain in full, with the rest retrieved from reference TRBV7-2 and TRBJ1-2, is GAGVSQSPSNKVTEKGKDVELRCDPISGHTALYWYRQSLGQGLEFLIYFQGNSAPDKSGLPSDRFSAERTGGSVSTLTIQRTQQEDSAVYLCASSFDRGNYGYTFGSGTRLTVV.

This clonotype has at least ten counts. This chain uses TRBV6-2 or TRBV6-3 with TRBJ2-3, with no clear D. CDR1 is MNHEY, CDR2 SVGEGT, per germline. The germline V and J ends were trimmed by 6 bases and 6 bases, with 13 bases remaining between them. The CDR3 sequence is 13 residues long. CDR3 in DNA: TGTGCCAGCAGCTCGGACCGGTACGATACGCAGTATTTT. It encodes CASSSDRYDTQYF.

Sample share makes this clonotype medium-sized. The V gene is TRBV2, the J gene TRBJ2-2; TRBD2 matches 8 bases. J was trimmed by 6 bases and V by 6 bases; bases with no gene match: 12. This CDR3 is 16 amino acids long. The germline V gene encodes CDR1 SNHLY and CDR2 FYNNEI. In DNA, the CDR3 is TGTGCCAGCAGCCAGGAGGCGCGGGAGGTGTCCGGGGAGCTGTTTTTT. Protein: CASSQEAREVSGELFF.

This clonotype was picked up a small number of times. The gene calls are TRBV18 and TRBJ1-5, with no clear D. CDR1 is KGHSH and CDR2 is LQKENI in the germline V gene. V dropped 6 bases and J dropped 2 bases, with 17 bases sitting between them. This CDR3 region has 16 residues. CDR3 protein: CASSRRVDLRNQPQHF. The CDR3 coding sequence is TGTGCCAGCTCCCGGAGGGTGGATCTCCGCAATCAGCCCCAGCATTTT.

This clonotype was seen many times. The V gene is TRBV6-2 or TRBV6-3, the J gene TRBJ2-1, with unresolved D. Trimming took 2 bases from V and 5 from J, leaving 10 bases between them. CDR3 length: 14 residues. Per germline, CDR1 MNHEY and CDR2 SVGEGT. This chain's CDR3 is CASSYSLGDNEQFF. The DNA for the CDR3 is TGTGCCAGCAGTTACAGTCTAGGAGACAATGAGCAGTTCTTC.

In this sample, this clonotype turned up many times. This rearrangement joins TRBV20-1 to TRBJ1-4; D perhaps matches TRBD1 (5 bases). The CDR3 has 20 amino acids. Germline lookup yields CDR1 DFQATT and CDR2 SNEGSKA (reference sequence). V was pared by 1 base and J by 2 bases, with 26 bases between. The CDR3 protein is CSARAPLGTPRVSTNEKLFF. The CDR3 DNA reads as TGCAGTGCTAGAGCGCCCCTGGGGACCCCCCGGGTTTCGACTAATGAAAAACTGTTTTTT.

This clonotype was counted ten times or more. The rearrangement joins TRBV9 to TRBJ2-2, with D tentatively TRBD1 (5 bases). The germline CDR1 and CDR2 sequences are SGDLS and YYNGEE. V was trimmed by 2 bases and J by 2 bases, leaving 13 bases between them. The CDR3 length is 16 residues. As DNA, the CDR3 is TGTGCCAGCAGCGTCGTGACAGAACCCAACACCGGGGAGCTGTTTTTT. Amino acid sequence: CASSVVTEPNTGELFF. Full variable domain (outside the CDR3, taken from reference TRBV9 and TRBJ2-2): DSGVTQTPKHLITATGQRVTLRCSPRSGDLSVYWYQQSLDQGLQFLIQYYNGEERAKGNILERFSAQQFPDLHSELNLSSLELGDSALYFCASSVVTEPNTGELFFGEGSRLTVL.

This clonotype showed up many times. The genes are TRBV29-1 and TRBJ2-3; 7 bases fit TRBD1. V lost 5 bases, J lost 4 bases, and 9 bases stayed unmatched. The CDR3 has 14 residues. Germline V gives CDR1 SQVTM, CDR2 ANQGSEA. CDR3 nucleotides: TGCAGCGTTAGCGCGACAGGGAAGGCAGATACGCAGTATTTT. Protein product: CSVSATGKADTQYF.

In its sample, this clonotype was seen many times. V is TRBV11-2 and J is TRBJ2-7; no clear D. The CDR3 contains 14 residues. The germline V and J ends were trimmed by 0 bases and 0 bases, with 6 bases remaining between them. Germline lookup yields CDR1 SGHAT and CDR2 FQNNGV. The CDR3 loop is CASSLEWGSYEQYF. The DNA of the CDR3 is TGTGCCAGCAGCTTAGAGTGGGGCTCCTACGAGCAGTACTTC. Using reference TRBV11-2 and TRBJ2-7 for the parts outside the CDR3, the full variable domain is EAGVAQSPRYKIIEKRQSVAFWCNPISGHATLYWYQQILGQGPKLLIQFQNNGVVDDSQLPKDRFSAERLKGVDSTLKIQPAKLEDSAVYLCASSLEWGSYEQYFGPGTRLTVT.

This clonotype was observed at least ten times. For the CDR3, the DNA is TGTGCCAGCAGCCTTAGCGGGAGTGGTGAGACCCAGTACTTC. This gives the protein CASSLSGSGETQYF. This chain joins TRBV3-1 and TRBJ2-5; 9 nucleotides match TRBD2. This CDR3 comprises 14 residues. The ends lost 4 bases at V and 5 bases at J; junction bases unmatched: 5. Germline loops: CDR1 LGHDT, CDR2 YNNKEL (reference sequence).

In this sample, this clonotype turned up many times. The chain has TRBV11-1 and TRBJ2-5; D is unclear. Trimming shortened V by 2 bases and J by 4 bases, and 17 bases separated the two germline ends. Germline loops: CDR1 SGHAT, CDR2 FQDESV (reference sequence). CDR3 length: 16 amino acids. The CDR3 loop reads CASSLSRRPAGETQYF. Written as DNA, the CDR3 is TGTGCCAGCAGCTTATCGAGGCGGCCCGCAGGAGAGACCCAGTACTTC.

This clonotype was observed at least ten times. This rearrangement joins TRBV20-1 to TRBJ2-1; 8 nucleotides match TRBD2. The V gene's germline CDR1 is DFQATT and CDR2 SNEGSKA (reference sequence). V shed 3 bases, J shed 5 bases, and the junction held 6 bases outside the gene matches. This CDR3 is 14 amino acids long. As DNA, the CDR3 is TGCAGTGCTAGCCTTTCACTAGCGGACAATGAGCAGTTCTTC. Protein sequence: CSASLSLADNEQFF.

This clonotype was seen ten or more times. The rearrangement joins TRBV5-1 to TRBJ2-4; a weak D match, TRBD1 (6 bases). The CDR3 extends over 15 amino acids. V dropped 3 bases and J dropped 12 bases, with 22 bases sitting between them. Germline lookup yields CDR1 SGHRS and CDR2 YFSETQ. Here the CDR3 DNA reads TGCGCCAGCAGCTCGACAGGTCCGTTTGGCTCCCGTCAGTACTTC. It encodes CASSSTGPFGSRQYF.

This clonotype was counted at least ten times. The chain uses TRBV20-1 and TRBJ1-2; D is perhaps TRBD1 (5 bases). Germline loops: CDR1 DFQATT, CDR2 SNEGSKA (reference sequence). The CDR3 contains 10 residues. V gave up 6 bases and J gave up 3 bases, with 5 bases separating them. CDR3 in amino acids: CSARDYGYTF. In nucleotides, the CDR3 is TGCAGTGCCAGGGACTATGGCTACACCTTC.